This is a list of T cell receptor beta chains from one sample in a study of lymphopenia after photon versus proton radiotherapy. Measured with immunoSEQ multiplex PCR; TCRdb has only the in-frame clones, and not every one. In the table there are about 65,000 clones, 87% of which are singletons. The sequenced sample was peripheral blood, obtained from a patient treated with proton-based radiotherapy. All receptors come from a man older than 75 with esophageal cancer. Both conserved end residues are part of each CDR3. The order of the fields is J gene, clone size, D gene, V gene, CDR3 DNA, CDR3 protein. The D gene is left open where the match is weak. Not all rows give a size; the values are once, few, many and, for expanded clones, a class.

TRBJ2-2 NA NA TRBV7-2 TGTGCCAGCAGCTTTCGGGAAGGCACCGGGGAGCTGTTTTTT CASSFREGTGELFF
TRBJ2-3 NA TRBD1 TRBV29-1 TGCAGCGTAGTGGACAGGGGCAGGTTTAATACGCAGTATTTT CSVVDRGRFNTQYF
TRBJ2-2 NA NA TRBV30 TGTGCCTGGAGTAGGAGGGCGGGTACCGGGGAGCTGTTTTTT CAWSRRAGTGELFF
TRBJ1-2 NA NA TRBV11-2 TGTGCCAGCAGCTTAGTTTATGGCTACACCTTC CASSLVYGYTF
TRBJ2-5 once NA TRBV18 TGTGCCAGCTCACCCCAGGGACGGCGGAAAGAGACCCAGTACTTC CASSPQGRRKETQYF
TRBJ1-3 once TRBD1 TRBV30 TGTGCCTGGGGGACAGGATACTCTGGAAACACCATATATTTT CAWGTGYSGNTIYF
TRBJ1-3 NA TRBD1 TRBV9 TGTGCCAGCAGCGCCCGACAGGGAGCAGGAAACACCATATATTTT CASSARQGAGNTIYF
TRBJ1-2 NA NA TRBV6-4 TGTGCCAGCAGCCGAAACAGGGCAGATAATGGCTACACCTTC CASSRNRADNGYTF
TRBJ1-5 NA NA TRBV30 TGTGCCTGGAGTGTACGAAGGGGTGGGAATCAGCCCCAGCATTTT CAWSVRRGGNQPQHF
TRBJ2-6 NA NA TRBV4-3 TGCGCCAGCAGCCAGACAGGATCTGGGGCCAACGTCCTGACTTTC CASSQTGSGANVLTF
TRBJ1-1 NA NA TRBV6-5 TGTGCCAGCAGTTACTCGAGCAGGATCGGGAACACTGAAGCTTTCTTT CASSYSSRIGNTEAFF
TRBJ1-5 NA NA TRBV6-5 TGTGCCAGCAGTCCCTACGGACGGACCAATCAGCCCCAGCATTTT CASSPYGRTNQPQHF
TRBJ2-1 NA TRBD2 TRBV4-3 TGCGCCAGCAGCCAAGATTGGACTAGCGGGAACAATGAGCAGTTCTTC CASSQDWTSGNNEQFF
TRBJ1-4 NA NA TRBV6-5 TGTGCCAGCAGCCGCCGGTCCGCGAAGAATGAAAAACTGTTTTTT CASSRRSAKNEKLFF
TRBJ1-5 NA TRBD1 TRBV7-8 TGTGCCAGCAGCCTTCTGACAGGGCGTTCCCAGCATTTT CASSLLTGRSQHF
TRBJ2-5 NA TRBD1 TRBV7-3 TGTGCCAGCGCTACGGACGGGGACAGGGGAGAGACCCAGTACTTC CASATDGDRGETQYF
TRBJ1-5 NA NA TRBV4-3 TGCGCCAGCAGCCAAGACCCCGGGAGGCCCCAGCATTTT CASSQDPGRPQHF
TRBJ2-5 NA NA TRBV9 TGTGCCAGCAGCGCAACCGGAGAGACCCAGTACTTC CASSATGETQYF
TRBJ1-2 few NA TRBV15 TGTGCCACCAGCAGAGATTTGGGTGGTTATGGCTACACCTTC CATSRDLGGYGYTF
TRBJ2-7 NA NA TRBV6-1 TGTGCCAGCTACGTCCCCAGCTCCTACGAGCAGTACTTC CASYVPSSYEQYF
TRBJ1-1 NA TRBD1 TRBV9 TGTGCCAGCAGCCAGGGACAGGGGGACACTGAAGCTTTCTTT CASSQGQGDTEAFF
TRBJ1-5 once NA TRBV6-5 TGTGCCAGCAGTTACGAACCGTCAGATCAGCCCCAGCATTTT CASSYEPSDQPQHF